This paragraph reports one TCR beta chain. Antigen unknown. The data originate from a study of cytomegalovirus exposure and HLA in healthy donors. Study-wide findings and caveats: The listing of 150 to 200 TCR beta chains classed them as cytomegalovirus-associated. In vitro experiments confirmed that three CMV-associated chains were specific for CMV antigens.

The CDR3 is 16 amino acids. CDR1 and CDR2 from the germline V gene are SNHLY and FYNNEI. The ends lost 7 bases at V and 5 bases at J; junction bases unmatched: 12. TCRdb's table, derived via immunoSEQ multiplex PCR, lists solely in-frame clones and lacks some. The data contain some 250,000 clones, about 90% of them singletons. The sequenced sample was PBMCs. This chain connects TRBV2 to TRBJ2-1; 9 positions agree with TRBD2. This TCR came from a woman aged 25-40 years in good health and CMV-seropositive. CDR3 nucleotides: TGTGCCAGCAACAGCCTCTTAGCGGGAGAAGACAATGAGCAGTTCTTC. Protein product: CASNSLLAGEDNEQFF. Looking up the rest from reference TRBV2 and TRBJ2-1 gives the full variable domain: EPEVTQTPSHQVTQMGQEVILRCVPISNHLYFYWYRQILGQKVEFLVSFYNNEISEKSEIFDDQFSVERPDGSNFTLKIRSTKLEDSAMYFCASNSLLAGEDNEQFFGPGTRLTVL.